The 31 T cell receptor beta chains reported below all come from one sample, sequenced in a study of T cells in narcolepsy. Repertoires were generated with immunoSEQ multiplex PCR, while TCRdb's copy carries only in-frame clones and drops some. The sample consists of some 10,000 clones, about 94% of them appearing once. The material sequenced was CD45RA- memory CD4+ T cells from PBMCs. The receptors shown here come from a human donor with narcolepsy.

The chain employs TRBV11-3 and TRBJ2-4, with a possible D match to TRBD1 (5 bases). V dropped 4 bases and J dropped 1 base, with 11 bases sitting between them. CDR1 and CDR2 (germline): SGHNT, YENEEA. The length of the CDR3 is 15 residues. The CDR3 DNA sequence: TGTGCCAGCAGCTCCCCAGGGCAGGCCAAAAACATTCAGTACTTC. Translating it yields CASSSPGQAKNIQYF.

The V gene is TRBV9, the J gene TRBJ2-7; D call uncertain. Germline CDR1 reads SGDLS; CDR2 reads YYNGEE. The CDR3 loop spans 14 amino acids. V was pared by 0 bases and J by 2 bases, with 9 bases between. CDR3 coding DNA: TGTGCCAGCAGCGTAGAGGCGGTAGCCTACGAGCAGTACTTC. Translated: CASSVEAVAYEQYF.

This rearrangement joins TRBV11-2 to TRBJ2-7; 8 positions agree with TRBD2. Germline V gene sequence: CDR1 SGHAT, CDR2 FQNNGV. The CDR3 sequence is 16 residues long. V trimming: 6 bases; J trimming: 3 bases; junction bases outside the gene matches: 13. CDR3 sequence reads: CASSPVRRGGIYEQYF. For the CDR3, the DNA is TGTGCCAGCAGTCCGGTCAGACGGGGGGGTATCTACGAGCAGTACTTC. Supplemented by reference TRBV11-2 and TRBJ2-7, the full variable domain reads EAGVAQSPRYKIIEKRQSVAFWCNPISGHATLYWYQQILGQGPKLLIQFQNNGVVDDSQLPKDRFSAERLKGVDSTLKIQPAKLEDSAVYLCASSPVRRGGIYEQYFGPGTRLTVT.

The chain combines TRBV6-5 with TRBJ2-3; the D call may be TRBD1 or TRBD2 (7 bases each). The CDR3 covers 15 residues. In germline, CDR1 is MNHEY, CDR2 SVGAGI. Between the trimmed V and J ends, which lost 2 bases and 2 bases, there was a span of 11 bases. CDR3: CASSYQGGATDTQYF. Written as DNA, the CDR3 is TGTGCCAGCAGTTACCAGGGGGGGGCCACAGATACGCAGTATTTT.

This chain links TRBV5-4 with TRBJ2-5; tentative D call: TRBD1 (6 bases). V was trimmed by 4 bases and J by 1 base, leaving 11 bases between them. The germline gives CDR1 SGHNT, CDR2 YYREEE (reference sequence). The CDR3 spans 14 residues. CDR3: CASSRTVFQETQYF. CDR3 sequence (DNA): TGTGCCAGCAGCCGGACAGTTTTCCAAGAGACCCAGTACTTC.

The chain has TRBV5-5 and TRBJ1-4, with D possibly matching TRBD1 (5 bases). The V and J ends lost 0 bases and 0 bases respectively, with 15 bases between them. Germline V gene sequence: CDR1 SGHKS, CDR2 YYEKEE (reference sequence). This CDR3 region has 18 residues. The CDR3 sequence: CASSLDDEGKSTNEKLFF. CDR3 sequence (DNA): TGTGCCAGCAGCTTGGATGACGAGGGGAAGTCAACTAATGAAAAACTGTTTTTT.

CDR3 sequence: CASSPPGRHTRGGFEKLFF. The CDR3 nucleotides read TGTGCCAGCTCACCACCGGGAAGACATACGAGGGGCGGGTTTGAAAAACTGTTTTTT. This chain connects TRBV18 to TRBJ1-4, with D tentatively TRBD1 (5 bases). The CDR3 totals 19 residues. Germline assignment: CDR1 KGHSH and CDR2 LQKENI. The V gene lost 0 bases and the J gene lost 7 bases, with 24 bases spanning the gap.

This clone was observed once. The chain links TRBV27 to TRBJ1-2, with D maybe TRBD1 (6 bases). Germline V gene data show CDR1 as MNHEY and CDR2 as SMNVEV (reference sequence). V was clipped by 6 bases and J by 5 bases, with 16 bases between them. There are 14 residues in the CDR3. In DNA, the CDR3 is TGTGCCAGCAGGCCGAATCAGGGGCGGTATGGCTACACCTTC. Protein sequence: CASRPNQGRYGYTF.

The chain uses TRBV5-8 and TRBJ2-3, with a tentative D call TRBD1 (6 bases). This CDR3 comprises 14 residues. The V and J ends lost 0 bases and 3 bases respectively, with 8 bases between them. CDR1 and CDR2 (germline): SGHTS, YDEGEE. CDR3 DNA: TGTGCCAGCAGCTTGGAGCAGGGGACAGATACGCAGTATTTT. Translated, it gives CASSLEQGTDTQYF.

The genes are TRBV5-1 and TRBJ1-2; TRBD1 matches at 12 bases. Trimming at V came to 3 bases and at J to 8 bases, leaving 8 bases not matched to a gene. CDR1 and CDR2 (germline): SGHRS, YFSETQ. The CDR3 has 15 residues. DNA of the CDR3: TGCGCCAGCAGCTCGGGACAGGGGGCTTCTTACGGCTACACCTTC. Translation: CASSSGQGASYGYTF.

The V gene is TRBV15, the J gene TRBJ2-2, with 9 bases aligning to TRBD1. The ends lost 3 bases at V and 4 bases at J; junction bases unmatched: 3. Germline CDR1 reads LNHNV; CDR2 reads YYDKDF (reference sequence). CDR3 length: 15 residues. CDR3 sequence reads: CATSRDRGPTGELFF. In nucleotides, the CDR3 is TGTGCCACCAGCAGGGACAGGGGACCCACCGGGGAGCTGTTTTTT.

The rearrangement joins TRBV6-1 to TRBJ2-5; D remains unclear. The J call may not be correct, given that the DNA end is closer to TRBJ2-7. CDR1 is MNHNS, CDR2 SASEGT, per germline. This CDR3 contains 13 residues. The CDR3, as DNA: TGTGCCAGCAGTGAAGTAGCAGGCTACGAGCAGTACTTC. It translates to CASSEVAGYEQYF.

The chain joins TRBV10-3 to TRBJ2-5; 7 bases are shared with TRBD2. Per the germline V gene, CDR1 is ENHRY and CDR2 is SYGVKD. V dropped 6 bases and J dropped 0; count of bases not matched to a gene: 7. This CDR3 has 15 residues. CDR3 sequence (DNA): TGTGCCATCAGCCCCGGGGGGTCGTACCAAGAGACCCAGTACTTC. It specifies CAISPGGSYQETQYF.

The gene calls are TRBV9 and TRBJ2-3, with D possibly being TRBD1 (6 bases). V lost 4 bases and J lost 4, with 19 bases in between. Looked up from germline, CDR1 is SGDLS and CDR2 is YYNGEE. This CDR3 is 16 amino acids long. The CDR3 is CASSQQGSRGSDTQYF. CDR3 coding DNA: TGTGCCAGCAGCCAGCAGGGCAGCAGGGGTTCAGATACGCAGTATTTT.

This chain links TRBV5-4 with TRBJ2-6, with D tentatively TRBD2 (5 bases). The CDR3 spans 15 residues. V lost 4 bases, J lost 2 bases, and 10 bases lay in between. In germline, CDR1 is SGHNT, CDR2 YYREEE (reference sequence). This CDR3 is CASSPAVPGANVLTF. CDR3 nucleotide sequence: TGTGCCAGCAGCCCAGCGGTTCCTGGGGCCAACGTCCTGACTTTC.

V is TRBV13 and J is TRBJ1-1; tentatively, D is TRBD1 (5 bases). The CDR3 is 14 residues long. The V gene lost 4 bases and the J gene lost 7 bases, with 16 bases spanning the gap. Germline values: CDR1 PRHDT, CDR2 FYEKMQ (reference sequence). The CDR3 loop is CASSSRGGAGEAFF. CDR3 coding DNA: TGTGCCAGCAGCTCCCGAGGAGGGGCCGGTGAAGCTTTCTTT.

This chain joins TRBV18 and TRBJ2-5; TRBD2 matches at 8 bases. The J call could be wrong; TRBJ2-7 is a better fit for the DNA end. Per germline, CDR1 KGHSH and CDR2 LQKENI. The CDR3 extends over 15 amino acids. The CDR3 loop reads CASSVSGSTSSEQYF. The CDR3 coding sequence is TGTGCCAGCTCAGTGAGCGGGAGCACTTCTTCCGAGCAGTACTTC.

The CDR3, as DNA: TGTGCCAGCAGCGTAGACCCGGGACTAGTGAAGAGTACGCAGTATTTT. Translated, it gives CASSVDPGLVKSTQYF. The chain uses TRBV9 and TRBJ2-3; 8 positions match TRBD2. Per germline, CDR1 SGDLS and CDR2 YYNGEE. The V and J ends lost 0 bases and 8 bases, in that order; junction bases with no gene match: 11. The CDR3 has 16 amino acids.

The chain uses TRBV5-1 and TRBJ2-5; maybe TRBD1 (5 bases). The germline gives CDR1 SGHRS, CDR2 YFSETQ. V was clipped by 0 bases and J by 0 bases, with 12 bases between them. CDR3 length: 16 residues. The CDR3 here is CASSLGPQGNQETQYF. CDR3 DNA sequence: TGCGCCAGCAGCTTGGGACCCCAGGGCAACCAAGAGACCCAGTACTTC.

The chain uses TRBV30 and TRBJ1-1, with no clear D. From germline, CDR1 is GTSNPN and CDR2 SVGIG (reference sequence). V lost 1 base to trimming and J lost 5 bases, with 5 bases between them. The CDR3 sequence is 11 residues long. CDR3 region: CAWSAETEAFF. The CDR3 bases are TGTGCCTGGAGTGCCGAGACTGAAGCTTTCTTT.

The chain links TRBV19 to TRBJ1-2; maybe TRBD1 (6 bases). The V gene lost 6 bases and the J gene lost 2 bases, with 13 bases spanning the gap. CDR3 size: 14 residues. Germline CDR1 is LNHDA and CDR2 is SQIVND (reference sequence). CDR3: CASSRDRSNYGYTF. The CDR3 nucleotides are TGTGCCAGTAGCCGAGACAGGTCCAACTATGGCTACACCTTC.

The CDR3 DNA follows: TGTGCCATCAGCGGTGGAGACGGCGCTGAAGCTTTCTTT. Translation: CAISGGDGAEAFF. The chain has TRBV10-3 and TRBJ1-1; no reliable D call. Germline values: CDR1 ENHRY, CDR2 SYGVKD. CDR3 length: 13 amino acids. V was cut by 6 bases and J by 6 bases, with 14 bases left in between.

The rearrangement links TRBV10-3 to TRBJ2-2; D not certain. The CDR3 contains 14 residues. V gave up 0 bases and J gave up 4 bases, with 6 bases separating them. CDR1 and CDR2 from the germline V gene are ENHRY and SYGVKD. The CDR3 sequence: CAISESGSTGELFF. In DNA, the CDR3 is TGTGCCATCAGTGAGTCGGGGTCCACCGGGGAGCTGTTTTTT.

This clone occurred a few times. The V and J genes are TRBV6-5 and TRBJ2-1, with 10 bases aligning to TRBD2. The CDR3 loop spans 16 amino acids. CDR1 and CDR2 (germline): MNHEY, SVGAGI. V was pared by 0 bases and J by 1 base, with 0 bases of the junction left unmatched. In DNA form, the CDR3 reads TGTGCCAGCAGTTACTCGGGACTAGCGTCCTACAATGAGCAGTTCTTC. It encodes CASSYSGLASYNEQFF.

This clone has just one count. The rearrangement links TRBV29-1 to TRBJ2-5; TRBD1 might be the D (6 bases). This CDR3 is 13 amino acids long. V was clipped by 6 bases and J by 5 bases, with 16 bases between them. Germline V CDR1 and CDR2: SQVTM, ANQGSEA. The CDR3 spells CSVALQGGETQYF. The CDR3 DNA is TGCAGCGTGGCCTTACAGGGCGGGGAGACCCAGTACTTC.

V gene TRBV18 combines with J gene TRBJ2-5; the D gene is possibly TRBD2 (5 bases). The germline V gene has CDR1 KGHSH and CDR2 LQKENI. The V gene lost 5 bases and the J gene lost 3 bases, with 13 bases spanning the gap. CDR3 length: 14 amino acids. The CDR3, as DNA: TGTGCCAGCTCATCGGGGAAACGGAAAGAGACCCAGTACTTC. Encoded protein: CASSSGKRKETQYF.

The chain recombines TRBV6-1 with TRBJ1-1; 8 bases map to TRBD1. Germline lookup yields CDR1 MNHNS and CDR2 SASEGT. The CDR3 extends over 14 amino acids. The J segment lost 1 base and the V segment lost 6 bases, leaving 4 bases of the junction unmatched. The CDR3 here is CASRSGQANTEAFF. The CDR3 DNA reads as TGTGCCAGCAGGTCGGGACAGGCGAACACTGAAGCTTTCTTT.

This chain links TRBV18 with TRBJ2-7, with 8 nucleotides matching TRBD2. V lost 2 bases and J lost 5; bases outside the gene matches: 8. The CDR3 contains 15 residues. In germline, CDR1 is KGHSH, CDR2 LQKENI. CDR3 sequence reads: CASSPVEGLGDEQYF. The CDR3, as DNA: TGTGCCAGCTCACCAGTGGAGGGACTAGGGGACGAGCAGTACTTC.

The chain links TRBV7-6 to TRBJ1-5; D gene ambiguous. Trimming took 1 base from V and 4 from J, leaving 11 bases between them. Per germline, CDR1 SGHVS and CDR2 FNYEAQ. This CDR3 has 15 amino acids. The CDR3: CASSLEGMGNQPQHF. The CDR3 nucleotides are TGTGCCAGCAGCTTAGAGGGAATGGGGAATCAGCCCCAGCATTTT.

CDR3 in DNA: TGTGCCAGCAGCCTCGGGGGGGTACGGGGACCGAACACTGAAGCTTTCTTT. This encodes CASSLGGVRGPNTEAFF. This rearrangement joins TRBV5-4 to TRBJ1-1; maybe TRBD1 (5 bases). The CDR3 has 17 residues. The germline CDR1 and CDR2 sequences are SGHNT and YYREEE (reference sequence). V lost 4 bases, J lost 1 base, and 20 bases lay in between.

The chain couples TRBV2 to TRBJ2-1, with unresolved D. Germline assignment: CDR1 SNHLY and CDR2 FYNNEI. Deletions cut 6 bases from V and 5 bases from J, with 8 bases between. The CDR3 extends over 12 amino acids. The CDR3 nucleotides are TGTGCCAGCAGAAATCAAAACAATGAGCAGTTCTTC. It yields the protein CASRNQNNEQFF.